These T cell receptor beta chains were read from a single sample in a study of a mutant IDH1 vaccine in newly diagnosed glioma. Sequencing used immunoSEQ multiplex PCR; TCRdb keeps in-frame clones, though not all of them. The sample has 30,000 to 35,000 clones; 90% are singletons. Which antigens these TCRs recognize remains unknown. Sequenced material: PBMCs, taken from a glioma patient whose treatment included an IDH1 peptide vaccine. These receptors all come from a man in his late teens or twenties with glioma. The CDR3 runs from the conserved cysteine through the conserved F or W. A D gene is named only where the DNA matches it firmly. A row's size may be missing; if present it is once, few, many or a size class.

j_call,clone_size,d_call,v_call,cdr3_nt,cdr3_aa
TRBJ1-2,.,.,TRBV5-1,TGCGCCAGCAGCGGGTCAGGGGTGGACTATGGCTACACCTTC,CASSGSGVDYGYTF
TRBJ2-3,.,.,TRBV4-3,TGCGCCAGCAGCCAAGAGAGGGGCAGGTCGCAGTATTTT,CASSQERGRSQYF
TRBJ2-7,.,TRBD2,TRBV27,TGTGCCAGCAGTCCCCGGACTAGCGGGACGGGCTACGAGCAGTACTTC,CASSPRTSGTGYEQYF
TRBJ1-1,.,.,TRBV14,TGTGCCAGCAGCCAGGACTACTTTAAGGGAGGGCCCAGGACTGAAGCTTTCTTT,CASSQDYFKGGPRTEAFF
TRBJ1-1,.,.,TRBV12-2,TGTGCAAGTCGCTTAGAACGTGGGGACGAGGACACTGAAGCTTTCTTT,CASRLERGDEDTEAFF
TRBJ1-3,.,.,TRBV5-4,TGTGCCAGCAGCTTAGATGGATCAGGGGCAGGGGGAAACACCATATATTTT,CASSLDGSGAGGNTIYF
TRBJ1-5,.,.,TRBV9,TGTGCCAGCAGCGTAGCGGGGCAGCTTAATCAGCCCCAGCATTTT,CASSVAGQLNQPQHF
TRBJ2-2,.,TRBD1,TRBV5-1,TGCGCCAGCAGCTTGGACGGACAGGGTAACATCGGGGAGCTGTTTTTT,CASSLDGQGNIGELFF
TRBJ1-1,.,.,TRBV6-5,TGTGCCAGCAGTTACCCCGGGGGCCGCACTGAAGCTTTCTTT,CASSYPGGRTEAFF
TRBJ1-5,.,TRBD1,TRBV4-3,TGCGCCAGCAGCCCACGACAGGGAGGTCAGCCCCAGCATTTT,CASSPRQGGQPQHF
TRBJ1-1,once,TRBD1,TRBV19,TGTGCCAGTAAACAGGGGGCGAACACTGAAGCTTTCTTT,CASKQGANTEAFF
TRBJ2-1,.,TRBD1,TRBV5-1,TGCGCCAGCAGCCGTAACCCCCAGGGGGCGCGCAATGAGCAGTTCTTC,CASSRNPQGARNEQFF
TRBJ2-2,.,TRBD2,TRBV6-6,TGTGCCAGCAGTTACTCGGGCGGGGGGAACACCGGGGAGCTGTTTTTT,CASSYSGGGNTGELFF
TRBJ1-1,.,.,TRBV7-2,TGTGCCAGCAGCCCGGGGGGGGGAGCTGAAGCTTTCTTT,CASSPGGGAEAFF
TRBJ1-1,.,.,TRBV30,TGTGCCTGGAGTGAAGGGGATAGGCGAAACACTGAAGCTTTCTTT,CAWSEGDRRNTEAFF
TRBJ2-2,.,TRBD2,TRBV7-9,TGTGCCAGCAGCTCCCGGGGGACTAGGGACACCGGGGAGCTGTTTTTT,CASSSRGTRDTGELFF
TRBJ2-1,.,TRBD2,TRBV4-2,TGTGCCAGCAGCCAAGTGGCTAGCGGGAGCGATGAGCAGTTCTTC,CASSQVASGSDEQFF
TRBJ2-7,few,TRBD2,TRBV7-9,TGTGCCAGCAGCGGGGATGGGACTAGCGGGAGAGCCTACGAGCAGTACTTC,CASSGDGTSGRAYEQYF
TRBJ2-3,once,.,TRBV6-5,TGTGCCAGCAGTTACGAAGGAGGAAGGCCAGATACGCAGTATTTT,CASSYEGGRPDTQYF
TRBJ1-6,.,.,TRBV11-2,TGTGCCAGCAGCCCCACGGGGGGGGACCCTTATAATTCACCCCTCCACTTT,CASSPTGGDPYNSPLHF
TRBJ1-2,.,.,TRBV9,TGTGCCAGCAGCGCGAGCTCGCGAGGGGGAGGAGACGGCTACACCTTC,CASSASSRGGGDGYTF
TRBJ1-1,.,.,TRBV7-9,TGTGCCAGCAGCTTAGCAGGGGGGGCTTACACTGAAGCTTTCTTT,CASSLAGGAYTEAFF
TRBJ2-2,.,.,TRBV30,TGTGCCTGGAGTAAACAGAACACCGGGGAGCTGTTTTTT,CAWSKQNTGELFF
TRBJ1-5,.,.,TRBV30,TGTGCCTGGAGTAAAAAGGGCAATCAGCCCCAGCATTTT,CAWSKKGNQPQHF
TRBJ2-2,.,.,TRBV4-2,TGTGCCAGCAGCCAAGAGGCAGCGGTGAACACCGGGGAGCTGTTTTTT,CASSQEAAVNTGELFF
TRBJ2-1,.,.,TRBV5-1,TGCGCCAGCAGCTTGGCAATCTCGGATGAGCAGTTCTTC,CASSLAISDEQFF
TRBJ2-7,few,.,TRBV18,TGTGCCAGCTCACCTCCGGCTAGCTCCTACGAGCAGTACTTC,CASSPPASSYEQYF
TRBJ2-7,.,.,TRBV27,TGTGCCAGCAGTTTGAGGATAGCCACAGAATACGAGCAGTACTTC,CASSLRIATEYEQYF
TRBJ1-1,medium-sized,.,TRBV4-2,TGTGCCAGCAGCCAAGAACAAGGACTGGAGGGGGTCGGGACTGAAGCTTTCTTT,CASSQEQGLEGVGTEAFF
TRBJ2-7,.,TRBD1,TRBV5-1,TGCGCCAGCAGCCCGCAGGGGGCCTCCTACGAGCAGTACTTC,CASSPQGASYEQYF
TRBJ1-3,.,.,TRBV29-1,TGCAGCGTTGGGGCGGACAGAACTGGAAACACCATATATTTT,CSVGADRTGNTIYF
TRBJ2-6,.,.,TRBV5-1,TGCGCCAGCAGCCAATCTAGAACCGGGGCCAACGTCCTGACTTTC,CASSQSRTGANVLTF
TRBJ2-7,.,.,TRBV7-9,TGTGCCAGCAGCTCCCGACTTGACGAGCAGTACTTC,CASSSRLDEQYF
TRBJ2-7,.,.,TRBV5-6,TGTGCCAGCAGCTTGGGCGGTCCAGGGTGGGGCTACGAGCAGTACTTC,CASSLGGPGWGYEQYF
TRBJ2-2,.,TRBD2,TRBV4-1,TGCGCCAGCAGCCAAGAGCCCCTCACTAGCGCGAACACCGGGGAGCTGTTTTTT,CASSQEPLTSANTGELFF
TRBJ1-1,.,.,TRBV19,TGTGCCACCACGGCGGGGGAGACTGAAGCTTTCTTT,CATTAGETEAFF
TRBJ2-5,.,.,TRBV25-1,TGTGCCAGCAGAAAGGGGGGTGCAGAGACCCAGTACTTC,CASRKGGAETQYF
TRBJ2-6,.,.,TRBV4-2,TGTGCCAGCAGCCAACAGGGGATGACTGGGGCCAACGTCCTGACTTTC,CASSQQGMTGANVLTF
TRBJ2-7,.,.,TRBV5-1,TGCGCCAGCAGCTTGGAAGGCGGGAAGTTCCACGAGCAGTACTTC,CASSLEGGKFHEQYF
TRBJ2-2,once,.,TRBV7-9,TGTGCCAGCAGCTCCACTCTTACATACACCGGGGAGCTGTTTTTT,CASSSTLTYTGELFF
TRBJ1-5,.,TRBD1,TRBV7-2,TGTGCCAGCAGCTTCCGGGACAGGTTAGGAGAAAGCAATCAGCCCCAGCATTTT,CASSFRDRLGESNQPQHF
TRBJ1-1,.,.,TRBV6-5,TGTGCCAGCAGTTACTCGAGTCCAGGTGAAGCTTTCTTT,CASSYSSPGEAFF
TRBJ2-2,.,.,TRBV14,TGTGCCAGCAGCCGTCTAGGGCCAGCGACCGGGGAGCTGTTTTTT,CASSRLGPATGELFF
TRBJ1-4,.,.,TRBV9,TGTGCCAGCAGCGTAGGGGTCCAGAATGAAAAACTGTTTTTT,CASSVGVQNEKLFF
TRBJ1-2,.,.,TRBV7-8,TGTGCCAGCAGCCGGGGCTATGGCTACACCTTC,CASSRGYGYTF
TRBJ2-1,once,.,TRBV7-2,TGTGCCAGCAGCTTAGCCAATGAGCAGTTCTTC,CASSLANEQFF
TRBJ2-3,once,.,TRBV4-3,TGCGCCAGCAGCCAAGATCCCGGGGTGTATGTTACGCAGTATTTT,CASSQDPGVYVTQYF
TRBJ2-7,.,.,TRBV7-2,TGTGCCAGCAGCTTAGGTGTTCGGGACGAGCAGTACTTC,CASSLGVRDEQYF
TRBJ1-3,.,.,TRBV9,TGTGCCAGCAGCGTAGGTAGCGCCAAGAACACCATATATTTT,CASSVGSAKNTIYF
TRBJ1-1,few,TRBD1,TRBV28,TGTGCCAGCAGTTCTCCCGGGACAGGGGGGTCTGAAGCTTTCTTT,CASSSPGTGGSEAFF
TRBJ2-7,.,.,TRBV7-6,TGTGCCAGCAGCCCCCGGGGGGCTGTCTACGAGCAGTACTTC,CASSPRGAVYEQYF
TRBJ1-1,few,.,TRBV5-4,TGTGCCAGCAGCTTGTATCCGGGGAGAACTGAAGCTTTCTTT,CASSLYPGRTEAFF
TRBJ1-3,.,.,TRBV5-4,TGTGCCAGCAGCACGGGGACGGAGGCTGGAAACACCATATATTTT,CASSTGTEAGNTIYF
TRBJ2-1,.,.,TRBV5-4,TGTGCCAGCAGCGGAGGTATAGCGGTTGAGCAGTTCTTC,CASSGGIAVEQFF
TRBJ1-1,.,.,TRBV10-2,TGCGCCAGCAGTCACCGGGACCAAGCTTTCTTT,CASSHRDQAFF
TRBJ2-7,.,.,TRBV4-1,TGCGCCAGCAGCCGCCCAGGCCTCGGGAACGAGCAGTACTTC,CASSRPGLGNEQYF